These 21 T cell receptor beta chains were sequenced from one sample in a study of T-cell reconstitution after alpha-beta-depleted transplantation in children. Unique molecular identifiers were built into the TCRbeta library. TCRdb passed the PCR reads through MiXCR, listing each CDR3 protein once. The sample holds around 370,000 distinct CDR3 sequences; about 17% are singletons and the top ten take roughly two fifths. The input for sequencing was PBMCs, mostly from graft donor cells, taken 360 days after TCRalphabeta/CD19-depleted stem cell transplant. The source of these receptors is a male patient aged 2 to 9 who had a stem cell transplant for acute lymphoblastic leukemia, so the T cells may come from the graft donor.

In its sample, this clonotype was seen a few times. The chain joins TRBV5-1 to TRBJ2-2, with TRBD2 matching 11 bases. The germline V gene has CDR1 SGHRS and CDR2 YFSETQ. J was trimmed by 4 bases and V by 7 bases; bases with no gene match: 6. The CDR3 covers 15 residues. The DNA of the CDR3 is TGCGCCAGCCGTAGCGGGAGGGAGAGCACCGGGGAGCTGTTTTTT. Protein: CASRSGRESTGELFF.

The rearrangement links TRBV27 to TRBJ2-3; 7 bases are a match to TRBD2. The ends lost 2 bases at V and 5 bases at J; junction bases unmatched: 13. Germline loops: CDR1 MNHEY, CDR2 SMNVEV (reference sequence). The CDR3 covers 17 residues. CDR3 DNA sequence: TGTGCCAGCAGTTTAGAGACGACTAGCAGACCACAAGATACGCAGTATTTT. Its protein is CASSLETTSRPQDTQYF.

There are many counts of this clonotype. The chain combines TRBV18 with TRBJ2-6; the D is unclear. V was trimmed by 2 bases and J by 0 bases, leaving 2 bases between them. The germline gives CDR1 KGHSH, CDR2 LQKENI. This CDR3 has 14 amino acids. The chain's CDR3 is CASSPVSGANVLTF. The CDR3, as DNA: TGTGCCAGCTCACCAGTCTCTGGGGCCAACGTCCTGACTTTC.

In this sample, this clonotype turned up many times. Since no conserved phenylalanine or tryptophan closes the CDR3, a read error is the likely cause. The limits of the CDR3 on the DNA are not certain, so only TCRdb's listed CDR3 is given. The chain recombines TRBV7-9 with TRBJ2-5; no DNA check was done on the table's D call, TRBD1. The CDR3 region is 17 residues in length, termini included. Germline lookup yields CDR1 SEHNR and CDR2 FQNEAQ (reference sequence). CDR3 protein: CASSPYGQSRGDPVLRI.

The CDR3 is CSARGWGLAGIYNEQFF. In DNA, the CDR3 is TGCAGTGCTAGAGGTTGGGGACTAGCGGGTATTTACAATGAGCAGTTCTTC. The V gene is TRBV20-1, the J gene TRBJ2-1; 12 bases agree with TRBD2. The V gene's germline CDR1 is DFQATT and CDR2 SNEGSKA (reference sequence). The CDR3 consists of 17 residues. With 1 base clipped from V and 4 bases from J, the junction kept 8 bases outside the gene matches.

There are many counts of this clonotype. The V call is TRBV29-1, the J call TRBJ2-1; D not resolved. Germline V lookup: CDR1 SQVTM, CDR2 ANQGSEA. CDR3 length equals 11 residues. V lost 4 bases to trimming and J lost 7 bases, with 8 bases between them. The CDR3 loop is CSVVVGNEQFF. The CDR3 DNA follows: TGCAGCGTTGTAGTAGGGAATGAGCAGTTCTTC.

This chain uses TRBV6-2 or TRBV6-3 with TRBJ2-7; 8 bases map to TRBD2. CDR3 size: 15 residues. Germline lookup yields CDR1 MNHEY and CDR2 SVGEGT. V trimming: 5 bases; J trimming: 1 base; junction bases outside the gene matches: 7. The DNA of the CDR3 is TGTGCCAGCAGTCGCCCCGGGAGGGGGTCCTACGAGCAGTACTTC. Its protein product is CASSRPGRGSYEQYF.

The chain joins TRBV28 to TRBJ1-1; D perhaps matches TRBD1 (6 bases). V dropped 7 bases and J dropped 2 bases, with 23 bases sitting between them. CDR1 is MDHEN, CDR2 SYDVKM, per germline. CDR3 size: 17 residues. The CDR3 DNA sequence: TGTGCCAGCACCCCTTTTTGGACACTGACAGGCAACACTGAAGCTTTCTTT. It codes for CASTPFWTLTGNTEAFF.

There are a few counts of this clonotype. The V gene is TRBV5-6, the J gene TRBJ2-7; D is uncertain. V gave up 1 base and J gave up 1 base, with 9 bases separating them. Per germline, CDR1 SGHDT and CDR2 YYEEEE. The CDR3 has 14 residues. This CDR3 reads CASSLSWGSYEQYF. The DNA of the CDR3 is TGTGCCAGCAGCTTGTCCTGGGGTTCCTACGAGCAGTACTTC.

This clonotype was counted only a few times. Sequence at one end of the junction differs from germline and may be a read error. The V and J genes are TRBV5-1 and TRBJ2-7, with a possible D match to TRBD2 (6 bases). Germline loops: CDR1 SGHRS, CDR2 YFSETQ. The CDR3 contains 15 residues. The CDR3 loop is CASTLGGVGPYEQYF. As DNA, the CDR3 is TGCGCCAGCACCTTGGGGGGTGTGGGCCCCTACGAGCAGTACTTC.

This clonotype was counted at least ten times. The genes are TRBV3-1 and TRBJ2-1; 8 bases line up with TRBD2. After removal of 4 bases from V and 0 bases from J, the junction contained 11 bases not matched to a gene. Germline V CDR1 and CDR2: LGHDT, YNNKEL (reference sequence). This CDR3 has 18 amino acids. In nucleotides, the CDR3 is TGTGCCAGCAGCCCCCGTCGAGCGGGAGTATACTCCTACAATGAGCAGTTCTTC. Translation: CASSPRRAGVYSYNEQFF.

This chain joins TRBV13 and TRBJ2-5; a possible D gene is TRBD1 (6 bases). Germline lookup yields CDR1 PRHDT and CDR2 FYEKMQ (reference sequence). Trimming removed 6 bases from V and 1 base from J, with 12 bases in between. The CDR3 spans 14 residues. DNA for the CDR3: TGTGCCAGCAGTTGTAGACAGGCCCAAGAGACCCAGTACTTC. Its translation: CASSCRQAQETQYF.

The V call is TRBV10-3, the J call TRBJ2-3; D uncertain. CDR1 is ENHRY and CDR2 is SYGVKD in the germline V gene. V lost 7 bases and J 3 bases, leaving 14 bases between the germline ends. This CDR3 is 14 amino acids long. The CDR3, as DNA: TGTGCCATCACTTCGTCCCTCGGTACAGATACGCAGTATTTT. Its protein is CAITSSLGTDTQYF.

This chain joins TRBV20-1 and TRBJ2-5; D not resolved. Between the trimmed V and J ends, which lost 0 bases and 2 bases, there was a span of 7 bases. This CDR3 is 13 amino acids long. Per the germline V gene, CDR1 is DFQATT and CDR2 is SNEGSKA (reference sequence). The CDR3 protein is CSARDRWQETQYF. For the CDR3, the DNA is TGCAGTGCTAGAGATCGCTGGCAAGAGACCCAGTACTTC.

This clonotype was seen a handful of times. The chain links TRBV29-1 to TRBJ1-1; 7 positions match TRBD1. Germline-derived CDR1 and CDR2 are SQVTM and ANQGSEA. The CDR3 consists of 13 residues. V shed 6 bases, J shed 1 base, and the junction held 5 bases outside the gene matches. The CDR3 is CSVNRGTNTEAFF. CDR3 nucleotide sequence: TGCAGCGTAAACAGGGGCACGAACACTGAAGCTTTCTTT.

This chain connects TRBV2 to TRBJ2-3; tentatively, D is TRBD2 (5 bases). V was cut by 5 bases and J by 4 bases, with 13 bases left in between. Looked up from germline, CDR1 is SNHLY and CDR2 is FYNNEI. The CDR3 runs 14 residues. Here the CDR3 DNA reads TGTGCCAGCAGTAAAACTAGGTTTGCAGATACGCAGTATTTT. Translation: CASSKTRFADTQYF.

The chain recombines TRBV28 with TRBJ2-7; 9 positions agree with TRBD1. V lost 8 bases and J lost 4; bases outside the gene matches: 6. The CDR3 extends over 13 amino acids. The V gene's germline CDR1 is MDHEN and CDR2 SYDVKM. The CDR3 coding sequence is TGTGCCAGCTCCGGGACAGGGTCATACGAGCAGTACTTC. This gives the protein CASSGTGSYEQYF.

V gene TRBV25-1 combines with J gene TRBJ2-7; D may be TRBD1 or TRBD2 (5 bases each). From germline, CDR1 is MGHDK and CDR2 SYGVNS. The CDR3 consists of 15 residues. With 1 base removed from V and 7 bases from J, the gap between germline ends came to 17 bases. As DNA, the CDR3 is TGTGCCAGCAGTGAATCTTCGGGGCCCCGCGGGGAGCAGTACTTC. Translation: CASSESSGPRGEQYF.

This clonotype has at least ten counts. The chain links TRBV12-3 or TRBV12-4 to TRBJ1-1, with D perhaps matching TRBD1 (5 bases). V shed 4 bases and J shed 5 bases, with 11 bases lying between them. The length of the CDR3 is 13 residues. This CDR3 is CASSSGLRTEAFF. As DNA, the CDR3 is TGTGCCAGCAGTTCAGGGTTGAGGACTGAAGCTTTCTTT.

This clonotype was seen a few times. The chain links TRBV15 to TRBJ2-1; 7 positions agree with TRBD2. Losses at the gene ends were 8 bases for V and 7 bases for J; bases not matched to a gene: 11. This CDR3 contains 14 residues. CDR1 and CDR2 from the germline V gene are LNHNV and YYDKDF (reference sequence). CDR3 coding DNA: TGTGCCACCGCCGGGGATAGCGGGCCAAATGAGCAGTTCTTC. Translated: CATAGDSGPNEQFF.

This clonotype was counted many times. The chain combines TRBV5-1 with TRBJ2-5; D unclear. Trimming took 0 bases from V and 1 from J, leaving 13 bases between them. CDR3 length equals 16 residues. Germline V CDR1 and CDR2: SGHRS, YFSETQ. CDR3 nucleotide sequence: TGCGCCAGCAGCTTGGGCGCTAGGCCGTTCCAAGAGACCCAGTACTTC. Its protein product is CASSLGARPFQETQYF.